This record covers a single T cell receptor (beta chain). What antigen it recognizes has not been identified. Qualities for individual bases were not recorded, and no much larger clone is one base off. This record belongs to a study of shared T cell receptors in the human thymus (dated by TCRdb to 2020 to 2023). Regarding the study in general: The study examined how self-reactive, shared T-cell receptor alpha chains are generated in the human thymus.

As encoded in the germline V gene (reference sequence), CDR1 is GTSNPN while CDR2 is SVGIG. Ends trimmed: V by 4 bases, J by 4 bases; bases unmatched to a gene: 13. The CDR3 goes from the cysteine to the phenylalanine over 16 residues. Left in the record is the CDR3 DNA by itself, 48 bases read in frame from the first base. The library was generated by the immunoSEQ multiplex PCR assay. The source is immuneACCESS, and TCRdb retained only in-frame sequences with V and J called. Part of the clones is not carried over; for the studies checked, unresolved V genes explain less than half of this, and the remainder is unexplained. The sample table shows hundreds of thousands of clones, and approximately 87% are seen once. The biggest ten clones account for roughly 0.0086% of the sample. This sample was shared with a second study, whose subject was human thymus T cells. As that second study puts it: In Finland, the donors were immunologically healthy infants who were having open corrective cardiac surgery for congenital heart defects. The thymus tissue came from surgical resects taken out during corrective cardiac surgery. V and J gene segment usage appeared biased in both thymic and peripheral blood repertoires. The related research found that thymic TCR repertoires overlapped highly between unrelated individuals. The study described the TCR alpha and beta repertoires in eight or nine infant thymus samples and a few matching peripheral blood samples. The cohort included six male and a couple of female infants, with donor ages spanning 7 to 244 days. Thymocytes were mechanically released from the tissue and were stored as pellets of about 9-33 million cells at -70 degrees C. A QIAsymphony instrument was used to extract genomic DNA from frozen cell pellets. Using the immunoSEQ multiplex PCR assay, the TCRB and TCRAD loci were amplified from a standardized quantity of quality-controlled genomic DNA. Amplicons spanned the V(D)J region at a length sufficient to cover the CDR3 and identify V and J genes. Amplicon sequencing was performed on an Illumina platform through the commercial immunoSEQ service. Primer bias and sequencing errors were corrected as previously described, and TCRAD and TCRB were defined on the basis of the IMGT database. Analysis of the repertoires was done with immunoSEQ Analyzer 3.0 and VDJTools and included basic statistics, V/J segment usage, diversity estimates, rarefaction and pairwise overlap. To estimate diversity, the Chao1, ChaoE, Efron-Thisted, Shannon and inverse Simpson indices were applied, and diversity was also estimated on datasets down-sampled to the smallest sample. Repertoire overlap used strict matching of CDR3 nucleotide sequence, V gene and J gene, with Jaccard-based multidimensional scaling clustering. On average, thymus samples gave roughly 800,000 unique TCRB clonotypes, whereas blood samples gave roughly 80,000.

This receptor was taken from a boy younger than two with a congenital heart defect. Donor details come from another sample of the same person, matched by shared clones. The rearranged segments are TRBV30 and TRBJ2-1; TRBD1 agrees with 7 junctional bases. Sequenced sample: thymocytes. The CDR3 protein sequence reads: CAWTNRQGEPYNEQFF. Here is the DNA: TGTGCCTGGACCAACCGACAGGGAGAGCCTTACAATGAGCAGTTCTTC.